One T cell receptor beta chain is described in this entry. Its antigen is undetermined. Treatment described: 15 to 20 received Ad26.COV2.S at low or high dose, single or two shots; a few received placebo; per-sample allocation not given. Specimens were obtained on day 63 following the first vaccine or placebo injection. This record comes from a study of Ad26.COV2.S vaccination and SARS-CoV-2 variants. Notes on the study in general: Reportedly, spike-specific CD8+ and CD4+ T cell responses achieved substantial breadth once vaccination had taken place.

The germline V and J ends were trimmed by 5 bases and 5 bases, with 9 bases remaining between them. Germline loops: CDR1 MNHEY, CDR2 SVGEGT. The CDR3 spans 12 residues. The data were produced by immunoSEQ multiplex PCR, yet TCRdb's version contains in-frame clones alone and is incomplete. The data contain about 350,000 clones, 88% of them singletons. The J gene is TRBJ1-1, the V gene TRBV6-2 or TRBV6-3; D remains ambiguous. The starting material was peripheral blood, obtained in a trial of Ad26.COV2.S vaccine versus placebo. This TCR came from a person aged 18 to 65 who received the Ad26.COV2.S COVID-19 vaccine or a placebo. The CDR3 DNA reads as TGTGCCAGCAGTAACGCTCTAACTGAAGCTTTCTTT. It specifies CASSNALTEAFF.